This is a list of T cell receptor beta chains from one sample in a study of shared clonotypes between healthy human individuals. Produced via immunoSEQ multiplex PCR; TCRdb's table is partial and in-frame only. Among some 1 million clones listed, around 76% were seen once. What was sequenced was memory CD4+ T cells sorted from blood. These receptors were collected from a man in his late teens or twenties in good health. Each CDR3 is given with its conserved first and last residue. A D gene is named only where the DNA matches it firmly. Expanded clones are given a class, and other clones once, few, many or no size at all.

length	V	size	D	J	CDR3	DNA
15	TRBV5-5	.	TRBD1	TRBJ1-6	CASSLGQGAHSPLHF	TGTGCCAGCAGCTTGGGACAGGGGGCTCATTCACCCCTCCACTTT
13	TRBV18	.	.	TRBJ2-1	CASSRDLDNEQFF	TGTGCCAGCTCACGTGACTTAGACAATGAGCAGTTCTTC
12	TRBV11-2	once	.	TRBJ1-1	CASSLVGIEAFF	TGTGCCAGCAGCTTAGTAGGGATAGAAGCTTTCTTT
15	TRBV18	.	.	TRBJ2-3	CASSPSPRAPDTQYF	TGTGCCAGCTCACCATCCCCCCGGGCCCCAGATACGCAGTATTTT
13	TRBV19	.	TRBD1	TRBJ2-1	CASSSQGIGEQFF	TGTGCCAGTAGCTCACAGGGGATCGGGGAGCAGTTCTTC
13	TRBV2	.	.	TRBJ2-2	CASSEWGVGELFF	TGTGCCAGCAGTGAATGGGGGGTCGGGGAGCTGTTTTTT
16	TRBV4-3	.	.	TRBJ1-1	CASSQGPGLGTLEAFF	TGCGCCAGCAGCCAAGGACCGGGACTGGGGACCCTTGAAGCTTTCTTT
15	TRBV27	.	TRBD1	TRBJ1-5	CASRTRTGGDQPQHF	TGTGCCAGCAGGACACGGACAGGGGGAGATCAGCCCCAGCATTTT
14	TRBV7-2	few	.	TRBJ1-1	CASSFGRGNTEAFF	TGTGCCAGCAGCTTCGGCAGGGGGAACACTGAAGCTTTCTTT
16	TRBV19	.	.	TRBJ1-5	CASSTLWPGADQPQHF	TGTGCCAGTAGTACCCTCTGGCCAGGGGCAGATCAGCCCCAGCATTTT
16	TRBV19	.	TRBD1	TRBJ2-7	CASSRSGQGGLYEQYF	TGTGCCAGTAGTAGATCCGGACAGGGTGGGCTCTACGAGCAGTACTTC
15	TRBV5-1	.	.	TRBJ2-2	CASSLGRVNTGELFF	TGCGCCAGCAGCTTGGGACGGGTGAACACCGGGGAGCTGTTTTTT
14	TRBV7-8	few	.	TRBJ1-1	CASSFSGGGTEAFF	TGTGCCAGCAGCTTTTCCGGGGGAGGCACTGAAGCTTTCTTT
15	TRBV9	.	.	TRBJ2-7	CASSVSAGDFYEQYF	TGTGCCAGCAGCGTTAGCGCCGGGGACTTCTACGAGCAGTACTTC
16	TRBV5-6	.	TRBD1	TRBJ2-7	CASSQYLQGVSYEQYF	TGTGCCAGCAGCCAATACTTACAGGGGGTGTCCTACGAGCAGTACTTC
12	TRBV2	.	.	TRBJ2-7	CASTGVSYEQYF	TGTGCCAGCACGGGAGTCTCCTACGAGCAGTACTTC
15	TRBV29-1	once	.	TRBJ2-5	CSVVITAKIQETQYF	TGCAGCGTTGTCATAACAGCCAAAATTCAAGAGACCCAGTACTTC
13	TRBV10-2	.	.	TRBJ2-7	CASGGGSSYEQYF	TGCGCCAGCGGGGGCGGGAGCTCCTACGAGCAGTACTTC
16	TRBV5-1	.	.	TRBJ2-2	CASSSSGDWNTGELFF	TGCGCCAGCAGCAGCTCAGGGGACTGGAACACCGGGGAGCTGTTTTTT
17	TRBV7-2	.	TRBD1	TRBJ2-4	CASSGTGEIFGKNIQYF	TGTGCCAGCAGTGGGACAGGGGAGATTTTTGGCAAAAACATTCAGTACTTC
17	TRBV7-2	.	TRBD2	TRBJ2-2	CASSLGASGINTGELFF	TGTGCCAGCAGCTTAGGGGCTAGCGGGATAAACACCGGGGAGCTGTTTTTT
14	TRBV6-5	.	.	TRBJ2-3	CASSLGLNTDTQYF	TGTGCCAGCAGTCTCGGACTGAACACAGATACGCAGTATTTT
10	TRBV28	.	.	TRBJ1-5	CASNDQPQHF	TGTGCCAGCAACGATCAGCCCCAGCATTTT
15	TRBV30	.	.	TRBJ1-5	CAWSVSGNSNQPQHF	TGTGCCTGGAGTGTGTCCGGCAATAGCAATCAGCCCCAGCATTTT
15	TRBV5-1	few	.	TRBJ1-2	CASSLASGKNYGYTF	TGCGCCAGCAGCTTGGCGTCAGGAAAAAACTATGGCTACACCTTC
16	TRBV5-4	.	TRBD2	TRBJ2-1	CASSLLLAGQDNEQFF	TGTGCCAGCAGCTTGTTACTAGCGGGGCAGGACAATGAGCAGTTCTTC
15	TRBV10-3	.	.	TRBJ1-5	CATNSGSLGNQPQHF	TGTGCCACAAATAGCGGGAGTCTCGGCAATCAGCCCCAGCATTTT
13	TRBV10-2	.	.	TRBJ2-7	CASRWTPAYEQYF	TGCGCCAGCAGGTGGACTCCTGCCTACGAGCAGTACTTC
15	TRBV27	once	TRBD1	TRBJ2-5	CASSGGTGVVETQYF	TGTGCCAGCAGCGGGGGGACAGGGGTGGTCGAGACCCAGTACTTC
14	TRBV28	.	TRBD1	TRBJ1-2	CASKGPGTAYGYTF	TGTGCCAGCAAAGGACCCGGGACAGCGTATGGCTACACCTTC
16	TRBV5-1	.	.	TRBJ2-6	CASSPSPSSGANVLTF	TGCGCCAGCAGCCCATCTCCGTCCTCTGGGGCCAACGTCCTGACTTTC
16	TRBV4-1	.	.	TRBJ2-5	CASSQGGKRQQETQYF	TGCGCCAGCAGCCAAGGGGGGAAGAGACAACAAGAGACCCAGTACTTC
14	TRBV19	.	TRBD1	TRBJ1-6	CASSSRTGDSPLHF	TGTGCCAGTAGTTCACGGACAGGGGATTCACCCCTCCACTTT
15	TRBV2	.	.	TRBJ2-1	CATRSGTTGADEQFF	TGTGCCACCCGGTCCGGGACTACAGGGGCCGATGAGCAGTTCTTC
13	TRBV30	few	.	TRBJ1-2	CAWRGRGNYGYTF	TGTGCCTGGCGGGGACGGGGAAACTATGGCTACACCTTC
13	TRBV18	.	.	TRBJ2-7	CASSPKEGYEQYF	TGTGCCAGCTCACCGAAGGAAGGGTACGAGCAGTACTTC
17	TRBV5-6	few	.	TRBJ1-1	CASSLVAGGRGDTEAFF	TGTGCCAGCAGCTTGGTCGCCGGCGGCCGGGGGGACACTGAAGCTTTCTTT
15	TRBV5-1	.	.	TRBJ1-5	CASSLGAGTNQPQHF	TGCGCCAGCAGCTTGGGGGCCGGGACTAATCAGCCCCAGCATTTT
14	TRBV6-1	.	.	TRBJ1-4	CASRQTTTNEKLFF	TGTGCCAGCAGACAGACCACAACTAATGAAAAACTGTTTTTT
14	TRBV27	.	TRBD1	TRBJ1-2	CASSLGTGGYGYTF	TGTGCCAGCAGTTTGGGAACAGGGGGTTATGGCTACACCTTC
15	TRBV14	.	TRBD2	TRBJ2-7	CASSQASGGGYEQYF	TGTGCCAGCAGCCAAGCGAGCGGCGGGGGCTACGAGCAGTACTTC
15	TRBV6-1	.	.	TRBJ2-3	CASSGGVAGTDTQYF	TGTGCCAGCAGTGGGGGGGTAGCGGGCACAGATACGCAGTATTTT
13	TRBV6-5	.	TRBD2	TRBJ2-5	CASSYAGDETQYF	TGTGCCAGCAGTTACGCGGGAGACGAGACCCAGTACTTC
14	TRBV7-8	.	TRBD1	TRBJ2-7	CATGSGTGGIGQYF	TGTGCCACCGGTTCCGGGACAGGGGGCATAGGGCAGTACTTC
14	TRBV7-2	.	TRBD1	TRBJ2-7	CASSIQTGAYEQYF	TGTGCCAGCAGCATCCAGACAGGGGCCTACGAGCAGTACTTC
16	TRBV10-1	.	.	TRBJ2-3	CASSESTRGPTDTQYF	TGCGCCAGCAGTGAGTCGACCCGCGGGCCCACAGATACGCAGTATTTT
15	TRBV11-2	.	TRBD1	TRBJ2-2	CASSLGQGASGELFF	TGTGCCAGCAGCTTGGGACAGGGGGCCTCCGGGGAGCTGTTTTTT
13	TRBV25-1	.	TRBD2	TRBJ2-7	CASNRTRPYEQYF	TGTGCCAGCAATCGGACTAGACCTTACGAGCAGTACTTC
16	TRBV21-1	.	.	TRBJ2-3	CASSNTSGSRTDTQYF	TGTGCCAGCAGCAACACGAGCGGGAGCAGGACAGATACGCAGTATTTT
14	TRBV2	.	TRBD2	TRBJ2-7	CASSERGVFDEQYF	TGTGCCAGCAGTGAACGGGGGGTTTTCGACGAGCAGTACTTC
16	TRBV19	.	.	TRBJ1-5	CASSIGGQFSNQPQHF	TGTGCCAGTAGTATAGGGGGGCAATTTAGCAATCAGCCCCAGCATTTT
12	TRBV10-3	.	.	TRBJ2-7	CAISEVGTEQYF	TGTGCCATCAGTGAGGTGGGGACCGAGCAGTACTTC
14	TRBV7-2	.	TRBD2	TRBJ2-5	CASSTESGRETQYF	TGTGCCAGCAGCACCGAGAGCGGGAGAGAGACCCAGTACTTC
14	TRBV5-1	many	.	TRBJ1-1	CASSIQGSNTEAFF	TGCGCCAGCAGCATACAGGGATCTAACACTGAAGCTTTCTTT
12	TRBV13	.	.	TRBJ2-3	CASSVELNTQYF	TGTGCCAGCAGCGTCGAGCTAAATACGCAGTATTTT
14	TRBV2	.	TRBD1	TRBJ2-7	CAGSGQGSNYEQYF	TGTGCCGGCAGTGGACAGGGAAGTAACTACGAGCAGTACTTC
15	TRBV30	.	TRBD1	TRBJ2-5	CAWSTGQGVRETQYF	TGTGCCTGGAGTACGGGACAGGGTGTTCGAGAGACCCAGTACTTC
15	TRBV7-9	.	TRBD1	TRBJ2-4	CATGTGGLGKNIQYF	TGTGCGACCGGGACAGGGGGTTTGGGCAAAAACATTCAGTACTTC
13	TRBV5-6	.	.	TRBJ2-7	CASSLTGTDEQYF	TGTGCCAGCAGCTTGACAGGGACGGACGAGCAGTACTTC